In this sample, the clone carrying this T cell receptor beta chain turned up many times. Germline CDR1 MNHEY, CDR2 SMNVEV (reference sequence). V lost 2 bases to trimming and J lost 0 bases, with 11 bases between them. This CDR3 is 17 amino acids long. The data are from a study of T cells in Graves' hyperthyroidism and ophthalmopathy. Study background: The blood sample was taken at first diagnosis, before treatment began.

Amplification targeted TCR beta CDR3 regions from RNA transcripts. Carried out on the TCR CDR3, a first-round RT-PCR used the HTBI primer set. TCRdb itself ran the multiplex PCR reads through MiXCR, one entry per CDR3 protein. Of more than 300,000 distinct CDR3 sequences in the sample, about 18% are singletons; the top ten hold about a third. The chain uses TRBV27 and TRBJ1-6; no reliable D call. The sequence came from a woman aged 30 to 39 with Graves' hyperthyroidism that later progressed to Graves' ophthalmopathy. The sample consisted of blood. The CDR3 region has the DNA TGTGCCAGCAGTTTAAGCTCCGTGAGCTCCTATAATTCACCCCTCCACTTT. Protein: CASSLSSVSSYNSPLHF.